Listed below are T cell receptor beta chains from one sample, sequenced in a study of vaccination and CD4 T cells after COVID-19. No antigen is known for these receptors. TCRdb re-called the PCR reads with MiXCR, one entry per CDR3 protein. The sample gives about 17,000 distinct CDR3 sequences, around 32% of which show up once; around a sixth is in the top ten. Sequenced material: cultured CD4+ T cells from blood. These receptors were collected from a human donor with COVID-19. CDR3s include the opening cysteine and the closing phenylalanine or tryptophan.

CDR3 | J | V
CSAGAGGSTNNSPLHF | TRBJ1-6 | TRBV20-1
CASSFRDRETQYF | TRBJ2-5 | TRBV5-4
CASRRGTGFSGELFF | TRBJ2-2 | TRBV11-2
CASSNSGGPGETQYF | TRBJ2-5 | TRBV12-3/TRBV12-4
CASSRAPDGYNEQFF | TRBJ2-1 | TRBV7-2
CAWSFTGNYGYTF | TRBJ1-2 | TRBV30
CSARETGESNQPQHF | TRBJ1-5 | TRBV20-1
CASSLPSVEGGGYTF | TRBJ1-2 | TRBV5-1
CASSATGRSYNEQFF | TRBJ2-1 | TRBV2
CASSSSKGGTGDGDTEAFF | TRBJ1-1 | TRBV6-2/TRBV6-3
CASSFAGVNTEAFF | TRBJ1-1 | TRBV12-3/TRBV12-4
CASSFPTAGGSYNEQFF | TRBJ2-1 | TRBV7-2
CASSFRTPNTGELFF | TRBJ2-2 | TRBV11-3
CASRISLRTASSGNTIYF | TRBJ1-3 | TRBV27
CAISRDRGSYEQYF | TRBJ2-7 | TRBV2
CASSLGEGGIASAQYF | TRBJ2-3 | TRBV27
CASSYTGGGNSPLHF | TRBJ1-6 | TRBV7-2